The 6 T cell receptor beta chains below all came from one sample that was sequenced in a study of blood T cell repertoires in COVID-19. Only in-frame clones appear in the TCRdb table, and some are missing; sequencing was by immunoSEQ multiplex PCR. This table holds 200,000 to 250,000 clones, 70% to 90% found once. Sequencing was done on a sample of PBMCs or T cells enriched from blood (not recorded which). Source of these receptors: a young man who had recovered from COVID-19.

This chain uses TRBV7-2 with TRBJ2-7, with D tentatively TRBD1 (5 bases). V shed 3 bases and J shed 3 bases, with 15 bases lying between them. This CDR3 is 15 amino acids long. The V gene's germline CDR1 is SGHTA and CDR2 FQGNSA. CDR3 sequence (DNA): TGTGCCAGCAGCTTCAGACAGCCCGGTCGCTACGAGCAGTACTTC. It yields the protein CASSFRQPGRYEQYF.

In its sample, this clone was seen once. The DNA for the CDR3 is TGTGCCAGCAGCCAAGAAACAATCTTCATCAATGAGCAGTTCTTC. Its protein product is CASSQETIFINEQFF. The chain links TRBV3-1 (or the pseudogene TRBV3-2) to TRBJ2-1, with D unclear. The germline CDR1 and CDR2 sequences are LGHDT and YNNKEL (reference sequence). V lost 0 bases to trimming and J lost 6 bases, with 12 bases between them. The CDR3 spans 15 residues.

This rearrangement joins TRBV19 to TRBJ1-5; D unresolved. The V end was cut by 2 bases, the J end by 7 bases, with 9 bases between. This CDR3 spans 13 amino acids. CDR1 and CDR2 (germline): LNHDA, SQIVND (reference sequence). CDR3 sequence reads: CASSIQEAQPQHF. The CDR3 bases are TGTGCCAGTAGTATACAGGAGGCCCAGCCCCAGCATTTT.

The V and J genes are TRBV30 and TRBJ2-7; 8 positions agree with TRBD1. V lost 1 base, J lost 2 bases, and 7 bases stayed unmatched. This CDR3 has 15 amino acids. The germline V gene encodes CDR1 GTSNPN and CDR2 SVGIG (reference sequence). The CDR3 DNA reads TGTGCCTGGAGTGCGGACAGGGTCTTGACCTACGAGCAGTACTTC. Protein product: CAWSADRVLTYEQYF.

The CDR3, as DNA: TGTGCCAGCAGTTACCGGGACAGCTATGGCTACACCTTC. It specifies CASSYRDSYGYTF. The gene calls are TRBV6-2 or TRBV6-3 and TRBJ1-2, with 7 positions matching TRBD1. With 2 bases clipped from V and 4 bases from J, the junction kept 1 base outside the gene matches. Germline-derived CDR1 and CDR2 are MNHEY and SVGEGT. This CDR3 comprises 13 residues.

The rearrangement links TRBV10-3 to TRBJ2-1; 8 positions agree with TRBD2. CDR1 ENHRY and CDR2 SYGVKD come from the germline V gene. Germline trimming cut 10 bases from V and 8 bases from J; bases unmatched to any gene: 16. The CDR3 is 15 residues long. The CDR3 sequence: CATLSGRATRDEQFF. Here the CDR3 DNA reads TGTGCCACCCTCTCCGGGAGGGCCACTAGGGATGAGCAGTTCTTC.